Below, one T cell receptor beta chain is given with its context. These data are taken from a study of blood T cell repertoires in COVID-19. V lost 6 bases and J lost 12, with 18 bases in between. This CDR3 comprises 13 residues. Profiling relied on immunoSEQ multiplex PCR, and the TCRdb table lists in-frame clones only, not all of them. The table lists some 350,000 clones, 87% of them singletons. This TCR was recovered from a woman between 50 and 59 years old with COVID-19, enrolled during active disease. The V gene is TRBV12-3 or TRBV12-4, the J gene TRBJ2-1; D possibly corresponds to TRBD2 (6 bases). Sample: peripheral blood. This CDR3 reads CASSWRDIQLQFF. As DNA, the CDR3 is TGTGCCAGCAGCTGGCGGGATATACAGTTGCAGTTCTTC.